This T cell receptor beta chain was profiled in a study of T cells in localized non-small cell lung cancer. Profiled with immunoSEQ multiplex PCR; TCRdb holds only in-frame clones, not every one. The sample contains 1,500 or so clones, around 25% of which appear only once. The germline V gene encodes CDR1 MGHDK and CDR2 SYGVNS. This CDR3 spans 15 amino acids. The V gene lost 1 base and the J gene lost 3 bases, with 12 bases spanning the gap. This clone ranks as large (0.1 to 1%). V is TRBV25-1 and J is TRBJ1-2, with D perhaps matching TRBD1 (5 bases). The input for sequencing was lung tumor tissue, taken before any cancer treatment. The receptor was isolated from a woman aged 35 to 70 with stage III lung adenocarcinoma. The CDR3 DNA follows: TGTGCCAGCAGTGAATCCGTGGGGCGGGACTATGGCTACACCTTC. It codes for CASSESVGRDYGYTF.